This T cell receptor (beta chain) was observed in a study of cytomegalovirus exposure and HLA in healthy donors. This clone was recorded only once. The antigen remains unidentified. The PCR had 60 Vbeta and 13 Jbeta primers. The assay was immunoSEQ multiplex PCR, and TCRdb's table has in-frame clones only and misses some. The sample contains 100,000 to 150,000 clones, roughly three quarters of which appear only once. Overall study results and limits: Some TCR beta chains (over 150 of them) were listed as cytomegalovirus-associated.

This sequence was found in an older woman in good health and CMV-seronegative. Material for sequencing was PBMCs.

CDR3 DNA sequence: TGCGCCAGCAGCGCTGCGGTCGCTGGAAACACCATATATTTT. The encoded protein is CASSAAVAGNTIYF. The chain is built from TRBV5-1 and TRBJ1-3; no definite D call. Germline assignment: CDR1 SGHRS and CDR2 YFSETQ. This CDR3 is built from 14 residues. The V and J ends lost 4 bases and 2 bases respectively, with 10 bases between them.